A selection of T cell receptor beta chains follows, all from one sample in a study of CD8 T cells in ankylosing spondylitis. TCRdb recomputed calls from the 5' RACE reads with MiXCR, one row per CDR3 protein. The sample contains 100,000 to 150,000 distinct CDR3 sequences, over 10% of which appear only once. Sample: blood, either unsorted or a sorted T cell fraction (not recorded which). The receptor source for this set is a female donor with ankylosing spondylitis or in good health (not recorded which). The CDR3 runs from the conserved cysteine through the conserved F or W. The order of the fields is CDR3 DNA, CDR3 protein, CDR3 length, D gene, V gene, clone size, J gene. D genes are given only for firm matches. Where a row states a size, it is once, few, many or the class of an expanded clone; other rows omit it.

TGTGCCAGCCTCCGAGGGGCGAACACTGAAGCTTTCTTT,CASLRGANTEAFF,13,.,TRBV21-1,many,TRBJ1-1
TGTGCCAGCAGCCTAGGACTAGCGGGGACGCCGAGCTCCTACAATGAGCAGTTCTTC,CASSLGLAGTPSSYNEQFF,19,TRBD2,TRBV7-8,few,TRBJ2-1
TGTGCCACCAGTCGTGGTAGTAGATACAATGAGCAGTTCTTC,CATSRGSRYNEQFF,14,.,TRBV24-1,many,TRBJ2-1
TGTGCCAGCAGTCCAGGATTGACTAGGGATGGAGCAGATACGCAGTATTTT,CASSPGLTRDGADTQYF,17,.,TRBV6-2/TRBV6-3,many,TRBJ2-3
TGTGCCAGCAGACAGACAGGGGAAGGAGATACGCAGTATTTT,CASRQTGEGDTQYF,14,TRBD1,TRBV12-3/TRBV12-4,many,TRBJ2-3
TGTGCCAGCAGTGAAGCAGTAGGGACAGGGAAAGGCTACACCTTC,CASSEAVGTGKGYTF,15,TRBD1,TRBV2,.,TRBJ1-2
TGCAGTGCTGGGGGGCGGAGCACAGATACGCAGTATTTT,CSAGGRSTDTQYF,13,.,TRBV20-1,many,TRBJ2-3
TGTGCCAGCAGCTTAGCCCCTGGCAGGGTGAACACTGAAGCTTTCTTT,CASSLAPGRVNTEAFF,16,.,TRBV7-6,many,TRBJ1-1
TGCAGTGCTAGAGGGGATATCTTTATAGGGGCTGAAGCTTTCTTT,CSARGDIFIGAEAFF,15,.,TRBV20-1,few,TRBJ1-1
TGTGCCAGCAAAACGGGACCGATTAGCACAGATACGCAGTATTTT,CASKTGPISTDTQYF,15,.,TRBV12-3/TRBV12-4,many,TRBJ2-3